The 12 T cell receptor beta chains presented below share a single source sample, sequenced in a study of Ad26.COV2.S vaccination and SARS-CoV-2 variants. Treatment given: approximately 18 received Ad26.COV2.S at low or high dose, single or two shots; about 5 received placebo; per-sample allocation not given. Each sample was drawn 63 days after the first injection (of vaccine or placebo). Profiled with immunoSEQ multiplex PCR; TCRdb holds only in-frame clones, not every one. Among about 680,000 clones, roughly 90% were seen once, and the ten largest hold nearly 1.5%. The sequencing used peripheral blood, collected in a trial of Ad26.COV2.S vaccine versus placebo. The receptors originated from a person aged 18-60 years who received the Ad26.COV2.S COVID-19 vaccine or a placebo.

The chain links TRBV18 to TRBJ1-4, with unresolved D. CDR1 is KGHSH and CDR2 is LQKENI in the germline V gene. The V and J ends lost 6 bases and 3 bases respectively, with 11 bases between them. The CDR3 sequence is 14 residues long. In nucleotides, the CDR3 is TGTGCCAGCTCGATAAGACAAGCTAATGAAAAACTGTTTTTT. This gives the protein CASSIRQANEKLFF.

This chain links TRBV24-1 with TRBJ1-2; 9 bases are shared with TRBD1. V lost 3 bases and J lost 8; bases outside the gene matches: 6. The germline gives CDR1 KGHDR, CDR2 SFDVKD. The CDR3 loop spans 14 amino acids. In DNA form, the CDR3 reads TGTGCCACCAGTGATCCCGGGACAGGGAGGGGCTACACCTTC. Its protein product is CATSDPGTGRGYTF.

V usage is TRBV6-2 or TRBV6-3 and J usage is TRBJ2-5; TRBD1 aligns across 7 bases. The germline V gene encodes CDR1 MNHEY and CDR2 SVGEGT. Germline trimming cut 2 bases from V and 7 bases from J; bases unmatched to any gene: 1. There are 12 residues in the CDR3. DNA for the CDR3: TGTGCCAGCAGTTACCCAGGGGGGACCCAGTACTTC. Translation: CASSYPGGTQYF.

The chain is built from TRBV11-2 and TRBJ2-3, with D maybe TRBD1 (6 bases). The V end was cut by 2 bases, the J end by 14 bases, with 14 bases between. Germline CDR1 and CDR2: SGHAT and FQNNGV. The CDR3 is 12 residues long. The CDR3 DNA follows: TGTGCCAGCAGCTTATTGGCAGGGGATCTGTATTTT. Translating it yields CASSLLAGDLYF.

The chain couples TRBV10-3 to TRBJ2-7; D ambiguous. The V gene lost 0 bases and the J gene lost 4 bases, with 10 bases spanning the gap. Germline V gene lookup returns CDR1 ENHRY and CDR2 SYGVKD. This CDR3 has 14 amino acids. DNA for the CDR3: TGTGCCATCAGTGAGTCGATCCAGCAATACGAGCAGTACTTC. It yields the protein CAISESIQQYEQYF.

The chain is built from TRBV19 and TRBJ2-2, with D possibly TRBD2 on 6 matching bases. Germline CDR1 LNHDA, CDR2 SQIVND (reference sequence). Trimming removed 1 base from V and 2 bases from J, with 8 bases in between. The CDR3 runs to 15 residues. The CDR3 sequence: CASSIGRGNTGELFF. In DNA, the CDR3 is TGTGCCAGTAGTATAGGGCGGGGAAACACCGGGGAGCTGTTTTTT.

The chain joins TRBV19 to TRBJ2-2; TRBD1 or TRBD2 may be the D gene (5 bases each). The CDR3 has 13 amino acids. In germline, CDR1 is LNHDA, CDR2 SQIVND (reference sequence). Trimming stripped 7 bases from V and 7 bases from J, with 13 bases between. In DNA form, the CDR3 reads TGTGCCAGTACGATCAGGGAGAACGGGGAGCTGTTTTTT. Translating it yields CASTIRENGELFF.

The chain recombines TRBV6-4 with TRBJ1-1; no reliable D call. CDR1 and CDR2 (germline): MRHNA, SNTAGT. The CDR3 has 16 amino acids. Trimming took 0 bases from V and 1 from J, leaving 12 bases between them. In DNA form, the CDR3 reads TGTGCCAGCAGTGACTCACGGGGAAGTAGGAACACTGAAGCTTTCTTT. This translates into CASSDSRGSRNTEAFF.

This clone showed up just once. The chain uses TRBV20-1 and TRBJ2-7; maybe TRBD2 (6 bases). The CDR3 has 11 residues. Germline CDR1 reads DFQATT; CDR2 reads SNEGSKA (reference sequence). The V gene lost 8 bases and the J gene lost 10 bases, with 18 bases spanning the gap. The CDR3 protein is CSTPGPGGQYF. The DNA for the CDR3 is TGCAGTACCCCGGGCCCCGGGGGACAGTACTTC.

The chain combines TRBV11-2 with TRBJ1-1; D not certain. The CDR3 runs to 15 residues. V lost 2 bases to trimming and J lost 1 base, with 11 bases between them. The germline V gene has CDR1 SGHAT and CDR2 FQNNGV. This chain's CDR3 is CASSLIWEGNTEAFF. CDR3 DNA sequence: TGTGCCAGCAGCTTAATATGGGAGGGGAACACTGAAGCTTTCTTT.

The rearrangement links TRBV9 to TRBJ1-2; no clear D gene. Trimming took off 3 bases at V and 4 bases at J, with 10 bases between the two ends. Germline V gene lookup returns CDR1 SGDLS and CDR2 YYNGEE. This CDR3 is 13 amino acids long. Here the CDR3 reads CASSEAGFYGYTF. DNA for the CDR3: TGTGCCAGCAGCGAGGCCGGATTCTATGGCTACACCTTC.

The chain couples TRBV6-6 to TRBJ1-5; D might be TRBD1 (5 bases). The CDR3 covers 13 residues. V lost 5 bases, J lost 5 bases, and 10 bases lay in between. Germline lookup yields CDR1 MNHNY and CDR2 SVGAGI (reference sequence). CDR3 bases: TGTGCCAGCAGTCCCAGGGTAGATCAGCCCCAGCATTTT. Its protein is CASSPRVDQPQHF.